A selection of T cell receptor beta chains follows, all from one sample in a study of cytomegalovirus exposure and HLA in healthy donors. Clones were read by immunoSEQ multiplex PCR, and TCRdb kept only the in-frame ones, dropping some. Its clone listing holds 150,000 to 200,000 clones. The material sequenced was PBMCs. The origin of the receptors is a woman between 55 and 75 years old in good health and CMV-seronegative. Both conserved end residues are part of each CDR3. Fields, in order: D gene, J gene, CDR3 length, V gene, CDR3 protein, CDR3 DNA. The D gene is left open where the match is weak.

d_gene: TRBD2; j_gene: TRBJ2-5; len: 15; v_gene: TRBV7-6; CDR3aa: CASSRGLAGVETQYF; CDR3nt: TGTGCCAGCAGCCGTGGGCTAGCGGGAGTTGAGACCCAGTACTTC
d_gene: -; j_gene: TRBJ2-5; len: 13; v_gene: TRBV7-8; CDR3aa: CASSSDTEETQYF; CDR3nt: TGTGCCAGCAGCTCCGACACTGAAGAGACCCAGTACTTC
d_gene: -; j_gene: TRBJ1-2; len: 16; v_gene: TRBV6-5; CDR3aa: CASSYRAGGGPYGYTF; CDR3nt: TGTGCCAGCAGTTACCGGGCGGGAGGAGGGCCTTATGGCTACACCTTC
d_gene: -; j_gene: TRBJ2-7; len: 14; v_gene: TRBV27; CDR3aa: CASSFNRVSYEQYF; CDR3nt: TGTGCCAGCAGTTTTAACAGGGTTTCCTACGAGCAGTACTTC
d_gene: -; j_gene: TRBJ1-5; len: 13; v_gene: TRBV2; CDR3aa: CASTGGINQPQHF; CDR3nt: TGTGCCAGCACCGGGGGTATCAATCAGCCCCAGCATTTT
d_gene: -; j_gene: TRBJ2-7; len: 13; v_gene: TRBV2; CDR3aa: CAALSEGLYEQYF; CDR3nt: TGTGCCGCATTATCGGAGGGCCTGTACGAGCAGTACTTC
d_gene: TRBD1; j_gene: TRBJ2-7; len: 16; v_gene: TRBV14; CDR3aa: CASSQLLGQGTDEQYF; CDR3nt: TGTGCCAGCAGCCAGTTGCTGGGACAGGGAACCGACGAGCAGTACTTC
d_gene: -; j_gene: TRBJ2-5; len: 14; v_gene: TRBV7-2; CDR3aa: CASSFGTSQETQYF; CDR3nt: TGTGCCAGCAGCTTTGGGACATCCCAAGAGACCCAGTACTTC
d_gene: -; j_gene: TRBJ1-1; len: 19; v_gene: TRBV21-1; CDR3aa: CASSKRRGGHLTGNTEAFF; CDR3nt: TGTGCCAGCAGCAAAAGGAGGGGGGGACACCTTACCGGGAACACTGAAGCTTTCTTT
d_gene: TRBD1; j_gene: TRBJ2-1; len: 11; v_gene: TRBV5-6; CDR3aa: CASTQGAIKFF; CDR3nt: TGTGCCAGCACCCAGGGGGCCATAAAGTTCTTC
d_gene: TRBD1; j_gene: TRBJ1-2; len: 14; v_gene: TRBV5-4; CDR3aa: CASSLGQGVYGYTF; CDR3nt: TGTGCCAGCAGCTTGGGACAGGGCGTCTATGGCTACACCTTC
d_gene: TRBD1; j_gene: TRBJ2-7; len: 13; v_gene: TRBV6-5; CDR3aa: CASTDRASYEQYF; CDR3nt: TGTGCCAGTACGGACAGGGCATCCTACGAGCAGTACTTC
d_gene: -; j_gene: TRBJ1-5; len: 14; v_gene: TRBV11-2; CDR3aa: CASSLAGGNQPQHF; CDR3nt: TGTGCCAGCAGCTTAGCCGGAGGCAATCAGCCCCAGCATTTT
d_gene: -; j_gene: TRBJ1-2; len: 15; v_gene: TRBV2; CDR3aa: CASSRRMDSLNGYTF; CDR3nt: TGTGCCAGCAGTCGCCGGATGGACAGCCTGAATGGCTACACCTTC
d_gene: TRBD1; j_gene: TRBJ1-5; len: 17; v_gene: TRBV19; CDR3aa: CASSMRGQGVSNQPQHF; CDR3nt: TGTGCCAGTAGTATGAGGGGACAGGGGGTGAGCAATCAGCCCCAGCATTTT
d_gene: -; j_gene: TRBJ1-2; len: 16; v_gene: TRBV5-5; CDR3aa: CASSLSPSDTNYGYTF; CDR3nt: TGTGCCAGCAGCTTGAGTCCTTCAGATACTAACTATGGCTACACCTTC
d_gene: -; j_gene: TRBJ2-2; len: 15; v_gene: TRBV9; CDR3aa: CASSHRGGNTGELFF; CDR3nt: TGTGCCAGCAGCCATAGGGGGGGAAACACCGGGGAGCTGTTTTTT
d_gene: TRBD2; j_gene: TRBJ2-1; len: 17; v_gene: TRBV19; CDR3aa: CASSINLGTSTHNEQFF; CDR3nt: TGTGCCAGTAGTATAAATTTAGGGACTAGTACTCACAATGAGCAGTTCTTC
d_gene: -; j_gene: TRBJ2-1; len: 16; v_gene: TRBV25-1; CDR3aa: CASSEGGYAPYNEQFF; CDR3nt: TGTGCCAGCAGTGAAGGGGGCTATGCGCCCTACAATGAGCAGTTCTTC
d_gene: TRBD2; j_gene: TRBJ2-3; len: 16; v_gene: TRBV5-1; CDR3aa: CASSEREGGSTDTQYF; CDR3nt: TGCGCCAGCAGCGAGCGGGAGGGCGGGTCCACAGATACGCAGTATTTT
d_gene: -; j_gene: TRBJ1-4; len: 14; v_gene: TRBV2; CDR3aa: CASISQGTNEKLFF; CDR3nt: TGTGCCAGCATCTCCCAGGGCACTAATGAAAAACTGTTTTTT
d_gene: TRBD1; j_gene: TRBJ2-6; len: 16; v_gene: TRBV6-4; CDR3aa: CASSTGDSSGANVLTF; CDR3nt: TGTGCCAGCAGCACAGGGGACAGCTCTGGGGCCAACGTCCTGACTTTC
d_gene: -; j_gene: TRBJ1-3; len: 14; v_gene: TRBV19; CDR3aa: CASTSRGTGNTIYF; CDR3nt: TGTGCCAGTACCTCCCGGGGAACTGGAAACACCATATATTTT
d_gene: TRBD2; j_gene: TRBJ2-2; len: 14; v_gene: TRBV4-3; CDR3aa: CASRGGTNTGELFF; CDR3nt: TGCGCCAGCCGGGGGGGGACGAACACCGGGGAGCTGTTTTTT
d_gene: TRBD1; j_gene: TRBJ2-1; len: 14; v_gene: TRBV19; CDR3aa: CASSGQGAYNEQFF; CDR3nt: TGTGCCAGTAGTGGACAGGGGGCCTACAATGAGCAGTTCTTC
d_gene: -; j_gene: TRBJ2-7; len: 16; v_gene: TRBV27; CDR3aa: CASSSLAGQSSYEQYF; CDR3nt: TGTGCCAGCAGTTCTCTGGCGGGGCAAAGCTCCTACGAGCAGTACTTC
d_gene: TRBD2; j_gene: TRBJ2-7; len: 18; v_gene: TRBV18; CDR3aa: CASSPSLAGERQTYEQYF; CDR3nt: TGTGCCAGCTCACCTTCACTAGCGGGGGAACGTCAAACCTACGAGCAGTACTTC
d_gene: TRBD2; j_gene: TRBJ2-1; len: 16; v_gene: TRBV2; CDR3aa: CASSPLSGRVGNEQFF; CDR3nt: TGTGCCAGCAGTCCCCTTAGCGGGAGGGTCGGCAATGAGCAGTTCTTC
d_gene: TRBD2; j_gene: TRBJ2-5; len: 13; v_gene: TRBV2; CDR3aa: CASTAGGGETQYF; CDR3nt: TGTGCCAGCACTGCGGGAGGTGGAGAGACCCAGTACTTC
d_gene: TRBD1; j_gene: TRBJ1-1; len: 15; v_gene: TRBV9; CDR3aa: CASSVVTGANTEAFF; CDR3nt: TGTGCCAGCAGCGTAGTAACAGGGGCGAACACTGAAGCTTTCTTT
d_gene: -; j_gene: TRBJ2-1; len: 16; v_gene: TRBV28; CDR3aa: CASRGTAGDSYNEQFF; CDR3nt: TGTGCCAGCAGGGGGACAGCGGGAGACTCCTACAATGAGCAGTTCTTC
d_gene: TRBD1; j_gene: TRBJ1-5; len: 12; v_gene: TRBV19; CDR3aa: CASSTRQGPQHF; CDR3nt: TGTGCCAGTAGTACCAGACAGGGGCCCCAGCATTTT
d_gene: -; j_gene: TRBJ1-2; len: 15; v_gene: TRBV27; CDR3aa: CASSPAGVWGYGYTF; CDR3nt: TGTGCCAGCAGCCCCGCAGGGGTCTGGGGCTATGGCTACACCTTC
d_gene: TRBD1; j_gene: TRBJ1-1; len: 15; v_gene: TRBV27; CDR3aa: CASSSGTGMNTEAFF; CDR3nt: TGTGCCAGCAGTTCCGGGACAGGGATGAACACTGAAGCTTTCTTT
d_gene: TRBD2; j_gene: TRBJ2-1; len: 14; v_gene: TRBV2; CDR3aa: CASSVEAGGHEQFF; CDR3nt: TGTGCCAGCAGTGTCGAAGCGGGAGGCCATGAGCAGTTCTTC
d_gene: TRBD1; j_gene: TRBJ2-5; len: 15; v_gene: TRBV6-5; CDR3aa: CASSYGTGGVETQYF; CDR3nt: TGTGCCAGCAGTTACGGAACAGGGGGCGTGGAGACCCAGTACTTC
d_gene: -; j_gene: TRBJ2-7; len: 14; v_gene: TRBV7-2; CDR3aa: CASSLDRGNYEQYF; CDR3nt: TGTGCCAGCAGCTTAGATCGAGGCAATTACGAGCAGTACTTC
d_gene: -; j_gene: TRBJ2-5; len: 14; v_gene: TRBV5-1; CDR3aa: CASTELTVQETQYF; CDR3nt: TGCGCCAGCACGGAGCTCACCGTCCAAGAGACCCAGTACTTC
d_gene: -; j_gene: TRBJ2-5; len: 15; v_gene: TRBV7-2; CDR3aa: CASSLNSGREETQYF; CDR3nt: TGTGCCAGCAGCTTAAATAGCGGCAGGGAAGAGACCCAGTACTTC
d_gene: TRBD1; j_gene: TRBJ1-1; len: 14; v_gene: TRBV6-5; CDR3aa: CASSHRGRGTEAFF; CDR3nt: TGTGCCAGCAGCCACAGGGGGCGCGGAACTGAAGCTTTCTTT
d_gene: TRBD1; j_gene: TRBJ1-4; len: 14; v_gene: TRBV27; CDR3aa: CASSSVGDREKLFF; CDR3nt: TGTGCCAGCAGTTCGGTGGGGGACAGAGAAAAACTGTTTTTT
d_gene: -; j_gene: TRBJ2-7; len: 14; v_gene: TRBV9; CDR3aa: CASSTLTGPYEQYF; CDR3nt: TGTGCCAGCAGCACCCTCACAGGGCCCTACGAGCAGTACTTC
d_gene: -; j_gene: TRBJ1-6; len: 13; v_gene: TRBV6-6; CDR3aa: CASTLQGGAPLHF; CDR3nt: TGTGCCAGCACCCTCCAGGGAGGTGCACCCCTCCACTTT
d_gene: TRBD1; j_gene: TRBJ1-4; len: 15; v_gene: TRBV5-1; CDR3aa: CASSLQGQENEKLFF; CDR3nt: TGCGCCAGCAGCTTGCAAGGACAGGAGAATGAAAAACTGTTTTTT
d_gene: -; j_gene: TRBJ2-3; len: 13; v_gene: TRBV27; CDR3aa: CASSFALEAAQYF; CDR3nt: TGTGCCAGCAGTTTCGCGTTGGAGGCCGCGCAGTATTTT